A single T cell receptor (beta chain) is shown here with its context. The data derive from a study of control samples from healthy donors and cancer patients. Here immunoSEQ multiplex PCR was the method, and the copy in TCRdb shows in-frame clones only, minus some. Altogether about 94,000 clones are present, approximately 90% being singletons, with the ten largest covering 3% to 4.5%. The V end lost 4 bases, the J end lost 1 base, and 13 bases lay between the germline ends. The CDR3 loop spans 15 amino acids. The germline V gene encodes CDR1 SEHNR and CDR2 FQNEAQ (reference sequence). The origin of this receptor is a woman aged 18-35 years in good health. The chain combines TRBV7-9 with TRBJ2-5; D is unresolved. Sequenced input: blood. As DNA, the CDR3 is TGTGCCAGCAGCTCCTCTCTGGGGATCCAAGAGACCCAGTACTTC. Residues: CASSSSLGIQETQYF.